This note documents a single T cell receptor (beta chain) sequence. Its antigen remains unidentified. The data derive from a study of graft-versus-host responses after intestinal transplantation. As for the study in general: Recipients got multivisceral, liver-intestinal, or isolated intestinal transplants. All of the recipients had induction that used anti-thymocyte globulin, then tacrolimus and steroids for about 3 years.

Profiling relied on immunoSEQ multiplex PCR, and the TCRdb table lists in-frame clones only, not all of them. The sample consists of 40,000 or so clones, roughly nine tenths of them appearing once. Trimming left V 1 base short and J 4 bases short, with 10 bases between. Germline CDR1 reads SNHLY; CDR2 reads FYNNEI. The CDR3 totals 14 residues. Regarding the study as a whole: Recipient marrow held GvH clones, some first seen in ileum or blood. Elevated graft-versus-host to host-versus-graft clonal ratios in allografts were recorded for patients with graft-donor T cell macrochimerism.

Graft tissue was processed to release intraepithelial and lamina propria lymphocytes. The clonotype was recovered from a human patient who received an intestinal transplant, so some T cells may come from the graft donor. The gene calls are TRBV2 and TRBJ2-5; D possibly corresponds to TRBD1 (6 bases). This specimen consisted of ileum tissue, obtained less than 210 days after intestinal transplant. The CDR3 sequence: CASSEDRAGETQYF. The CDR3 DNA sequence: TGTGCCAGCAGTGAAGACAGGGCGGGAGAGACCCAGTACTTC.